This T cell receptor beta chain was sequenced in a study of T cells after yellow fever vaccination. Across the whole study: It was SMART-Seq v4 Ultra Low Input that prepared the fractions with low cell numbers. Study observations and caveats: A limited proportion of clonotypes was detected within both the CD4 and CD8 compartments.

Each CDR3 protein is one row after TCRdb ran MiXCR on the 5' RACE reads. Found here are 170,000 or so distinct CDR3 sequences, approximately 6.2% of them singletons; the top ten hold less than 3%. Ten or more counts support this clonotype. Antigen: not known. The germline V gene has CDR1 LGHNA and CDR2 YSLEER. V shed 1 base and J shed 2 bases, with 7 bases lying between them. This CDR3 is 14 amino acids long. The chain combines TRBV4-3 with TRBJ2-3; D gene ambiguous. Sequencing was performed on CD4+ T cells sorted from PBMCs, taken on the day of the first yellow fever vaccination. The clonotype comes from a young man who received the YFV17D yellow fever vaccine. The CDR3 sequence: CASSQGAYTDTQYF. The CDR3 DNA follows: TGCGCCAGCAGCCAAGGGGCCTACACAGATACGCAGTATTTT.